This entry lists 6 T cell receptor beta chains sequenced from one sample in a study of regulatory T cells in long-lasting Graves disease. Time point: newly diagnosed GD, antithyroid drugs for less than 3 months. Making the TCR library involved RNA that had been extracted from PBMCs. Arm-PCR of CDR3 regions and iRepertoire HTBI primers were the basis on which TCR beta libraries were built. One entry per CDR3 protein, called by TCRdb with MiXCR from the multiplex PCR reads. The sample carries 450,000 to 600,000 distinct CDR3 sequences, 15% to 20% recorded once. The same specimen was also included in a second study, on T cells in Graves' hyperthyroidism and ophthalmopathy.

The input for sequencing was peripheral blood mononuclear cells (PBMCs), taken at new diagnosis, from a patient treated with antithyroid drugs. The receptor set was obtained from a man aged 40-49 years with Graves disease.

This clonotype was detected only once. A much larger clone lies one base from this, so it may be a read error. The genes are TRBV6-2 or TRBV6-3 and TRBJ2-3, with D possibly being TRBD2 (7 bases). The ends were cut back, 5 bases at V and 4 bases at J, with 16 bases in the middle. The CDR3 runs 15 residues. The germline CDR1 and CDR2 sequences are MNHEY and SVGEGT. The CDR3 loop reads CASSEQGGRSDTQYF. The CDR3 region has the DNA TGTGCCAGCAGTGAACAGGGAGGGAGGTCAGATACGCAGTATTTT.

Remarks on this clonotype: A much larger clone lies a single base off, so this may be a read error. The rearrangement links TRBV28 to TRBJ2-4, with 7 bases fitting TRBD1. Germline V gene data show CDR1 as MDHEN and CDR2 as SYDVKM. The CDR3 consists of 13 residues. The J segment lost 13 bases and the V segment lost 7 bases, leaving 13 bases of the junction unmatched. This chain's CDR3 is CASKQGYYNEQYF. DNA for the CDR3: TGTGCCAGCAAACAGGGGTACTACAATGAGCAGTACTTC.

There are a few counts of this clonotype. This sequence joins TRBV18 and TRBJ2-1; D might be TRBD1 (6 bases). This CDR3 has 13 residues. Trimming removed 7 bases at V and 8 bases at J, with 15 bases between. CDR1 KGHSH and CDR2 LQKENI come from the germline V gene. CDR3 DNA: TGTGCCAGCTTAGGGACACAGGGCGATGAGCAGTTCTTC. Translation: CASLGTQGDEQFF.

This clonotype has at least ten counts. The J gene is TRBJ2-7, the V gene TRBV5-1; 8 positions agree with TRBD1. V dropped 8 bases and J dropped 3; count of bases not matched to a gene: 7. Per the germline V gene, CDR1 is SGHRS and CDR2 is YFSETQ. The length of the CDR3 is 13 residues. CDR3 DNA: TGCGCCAGTGGACAGGGAGATAACTACGAGCAGTACTTC. It specifies CASGQGDNYEQYF.

This clonotype was counted ten times or more. V gene TRBV5-1 combines with J gene TRBJ1-1, with D unclear. CDR3 length: 14 amino acids. V lost 5 bases to trimming and J lost 2 bases, with 13 bases between them. CDR1 and CDR2 from the germline V gene are SGHRS and YFSETQ. CDR3 in amino acids: CASRRDTANTEAFF. CDR3 in DNA: TGCGCCAGCAGAAGAGACACTGCTAACACTGAAGCTTTCTTT.

This clonotype has a count of ten or more. The chain employs TRBV28 and TRBJ2-1; TRBD1 is a possible D gene (5 bases). Germline CDR1 is MDHEN and CDR2 is SYDVKM. Trimming removed 4 bases at V and 3 bases at J, with 13 bases between. The CDR3 loop spans 15 amino acids. The chain's CDR3 is CASSSPQGFYNEQFF. As DNA, the CDR3 is TGTGCCAGCAGTTCGCCTCAGGGATTCTACAATGAGCAGTTCTTC.